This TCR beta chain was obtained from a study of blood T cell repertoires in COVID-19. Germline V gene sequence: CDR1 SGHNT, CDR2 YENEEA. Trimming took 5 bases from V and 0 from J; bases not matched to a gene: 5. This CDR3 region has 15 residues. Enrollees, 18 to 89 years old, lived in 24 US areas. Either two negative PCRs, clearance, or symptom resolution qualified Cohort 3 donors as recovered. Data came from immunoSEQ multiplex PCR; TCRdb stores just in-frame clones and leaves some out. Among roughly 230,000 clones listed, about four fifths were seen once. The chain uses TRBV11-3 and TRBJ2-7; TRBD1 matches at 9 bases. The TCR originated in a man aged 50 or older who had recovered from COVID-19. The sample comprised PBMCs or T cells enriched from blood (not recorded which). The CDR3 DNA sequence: TGTGCCAGCAGCCAGGACAGGGGTTACTCCTACGAGCAGTACTTC. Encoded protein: CASSQDRGYSYEQYF.